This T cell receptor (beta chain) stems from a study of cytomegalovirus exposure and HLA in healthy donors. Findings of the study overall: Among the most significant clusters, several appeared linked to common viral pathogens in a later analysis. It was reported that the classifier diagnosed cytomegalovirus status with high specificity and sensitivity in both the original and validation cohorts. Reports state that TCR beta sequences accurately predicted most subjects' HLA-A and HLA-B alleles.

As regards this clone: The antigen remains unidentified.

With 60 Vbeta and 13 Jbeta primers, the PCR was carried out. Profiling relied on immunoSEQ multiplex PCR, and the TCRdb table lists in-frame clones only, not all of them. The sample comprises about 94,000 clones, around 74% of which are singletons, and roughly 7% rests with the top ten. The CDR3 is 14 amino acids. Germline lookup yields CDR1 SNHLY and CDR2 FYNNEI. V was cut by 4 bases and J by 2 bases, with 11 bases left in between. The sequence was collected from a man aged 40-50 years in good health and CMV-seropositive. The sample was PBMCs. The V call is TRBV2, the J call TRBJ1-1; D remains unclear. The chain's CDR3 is CASSGRARNTEAFF. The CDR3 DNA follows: TGTGCCAGCAGTGGGCGGGCCAGAAACACTGAAGCTTTCTTT.